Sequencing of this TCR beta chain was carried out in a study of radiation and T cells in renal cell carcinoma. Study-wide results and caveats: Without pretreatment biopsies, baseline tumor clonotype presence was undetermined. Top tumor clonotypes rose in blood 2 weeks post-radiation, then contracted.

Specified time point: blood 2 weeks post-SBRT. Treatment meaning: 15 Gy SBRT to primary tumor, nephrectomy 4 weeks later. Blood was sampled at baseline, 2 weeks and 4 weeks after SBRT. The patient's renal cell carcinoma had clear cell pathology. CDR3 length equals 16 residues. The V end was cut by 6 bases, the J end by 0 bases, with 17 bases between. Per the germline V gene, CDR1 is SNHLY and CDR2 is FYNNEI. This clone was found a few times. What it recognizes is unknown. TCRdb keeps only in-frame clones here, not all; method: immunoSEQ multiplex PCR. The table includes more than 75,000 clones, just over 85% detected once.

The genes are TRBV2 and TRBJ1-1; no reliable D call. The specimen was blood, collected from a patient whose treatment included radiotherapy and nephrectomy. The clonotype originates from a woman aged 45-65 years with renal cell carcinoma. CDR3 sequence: CASRKTLGRVNTEAFF. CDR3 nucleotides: TGTGCCAGCAGGAAGACCTTAGGACGGGTGAACACTGAAGCTTTCTTT.